This is a list of T cell receptor beta chains from one sample in a study of cytomegalovirus exposure and HLA in healthy donors. Method: immunoSEQ multiplex PCR; TCRdb's copy keeps in-frame clones and lacks some. Here the sample spans roughly 90,000 clones, about 82% being singletons. Sequenced sample: PBMCs. The receptors here all came from a man aged 25 to 45 in good health and CMV-seronegative. Each CDR3 is given with its conserved first and last residue. D genes are given only for firm matches. Not all rows give a size; the values are once, few, many and, for expanded clones, a class.

d_call: NA; j_call: TRBJ1-1; clone_size: NA; v_call: TRBV28; cdr3_length: 16; cdr3_nt: TGTGCCAGCAGTTTATATCGGGGGACCATGAACACTGAAGCTTTCTTT; cdr3_aa: CASSLYRGTMNTEAFF
d_call: NA; j_call: TRBJ1-1; clone_size: NA; v_call: TRBV6-5; cdr3_length: 13; cdr3_nt: TGTGCCAGTATGGTCAGGGGGAACACTGAAGCTTTCTTT; cdr3_aa: CASMVRGNTEAFF
d_call: NA; j_call: TRBJ1-4; clone_size: few; v_call: TRBV5-1; cdr3_length: 13; cdr3_nt: TGCGCCAGCAGCTTATTCAGCGATGAAAAACTGTTTTTT; cdr3_aa: CASSLFSDEKLFF
d_call: NA; j_call: TRBJ1-1; clone_size: NA; v_call: TRBV15; cdr3_length: 14; cdr3_nt: TGTGCCACCAGCCCCTCCCGCGTGAACACTGAAGCTTTCTTT; cdr3_aa: CATSPSRVNTEAFF
d_call: NA; j_call: TRBJ1-1; clone_size: few; v_call: TRBV6-4; cdr3_length: 20; cdr3_nt: TGTGCCAGCAGTGACTCCCCCCTGACAGCTAGTAAGCTTATGAACACTGAAGCTTTCTTT; cdr3_aa: CASSDSPLTASKLMNTEAFF
d_call: TRBD1; j_call: TRBJ1-5; clone_size: few; v_call: TRBV6-5; cdr3_length: 15; cdr3_nt: TGTGCCAGCAGGCGCTCAGGGGGCTGGGGTCAGCCCCAGCATTTT; cdr3_aa: CASRRSGGWGQPQHF
d_call: TRBD1; j_call: TRBJ1-2; clone_size: NA; v_call: TRBV28; cdr3_length: 11; cdr3_nt: TGTGCCAGCAGCCCAGGGGGGGGCTACACCTTC; cdr3_aa: CASSPGGGYTF
d_call: NA; j_call: TRBJ2-7; clone_size: few; v_call: TRBV6-1; cdr3_length: 15; cdr3_nt: TGTGCCAGCAGTGGGGGGGAGGATGCCTCCTACGAGCAGTACTTC; cdr3_aa: CASSGGEDASYEQYF
d_call: TRBD1; j_call: TRBJ1-2; clone_size: NA; v_call: TRBV7-9; cdr3_length: 16; cdr3_nt: TGTGCCAGCAGCCAGGGGACAGGGGTTGTAGGATATGGCTACACCTTC; cdr3_aa: CASSQGTGVVGYGYTF
d_call: TRBD2; j_call: TRBJ2-1; clone_size: NA; v_call: TRBV5-1; cdr3_length: 17; cdr3_nt: TGCGCCAGCAGCTTCGGGCTAGCGGATAGCTCCTACAATGAGCAGTTCTTC; cdr3_aa: CASSFGLADSSYNEQFF
d_call: TRBD1; j_call: TRBJ2-2; clone_size: NA; v_call: TRBV9; cdr3_length: 16; cdr3_nt: TGTGCCAGCAGCGTTACCGGGACAGGGGCCACCGGGGAGCTGTTTTTT; cdr3_aa: CASSVTGTGATGELFF
d_call: TRBD1; j_call: TRBJ1-3; clone_size: few; v_call: TRBV10-3; cdr3_length: 16; cdr3_nt: TGTGCCATCAGTGAGGTCGACAGGGCAGAAGGAAACACCATATATTTT; cdr3_aa: CAISEVDRAEGNTIYF
d_call: NA; j_call: TRBJ1-5; clone_size: NA; v_call: TRBV6-5; cdr3_length: 16; cdr3_nt: TGTGCCAGCAGTTCCCGGACAGTAAACGGCAATCAGCCCCAGCATTTT; cdr3_aa: CASSSRTVNGNQPQHF
d_call: NA; j_call: TRBJ1-1; clone_size: NA; v_call: TRBV7-9; cdr3_length: 13; cdr3_nt: TGTGCCAGCAGCCCAGGTGGGAGGGCTGAAGCTTTCTTT; cdr3_aa: CASSPGGRAEAFF
d_call: TRBD1; j_call: TRBJ1-6; clone_size: NA; v_call: TRBV30; cdr3_length: 14; cdr3_nt: TGTGCCTGGAGCGGGACAGCTAATAATTCACCCCTCCACTTT; cdr3_aa: CAWSGTANNSPLHF
d_call: NA; j_call: TRBJ2-3; clone_size: NA; v_call: TRBV5-1; cdr3_length: 14; cdr3_nt: TGCGCCAGCTGCGACACAGGGAGCACAGATACGCAGTATTTT; cdr3_aa: CASCDTGSTDTQYF
d_call: NA; j_call: TRBJ1-3; clone_size: NA; v_call: TRBV4-2; cdr3_length: 14; cdr3_nt: TGTGCCAGCAGGGTAGCGGGATACGGAAACACCATATATTTT; cdr3_aa: CASRVAGYGNTIYF
d_call: NA; j_call: TRBJ1-3; clone_size: NA; v_call: TRBV6-6; cdr3_length: 15; cdr3_nt: TGTGCCAGCACCCTGGGACACCCCCCTGGAAACACCATATATTTT; cdr3_aa: CASTLGHPPGNTIYF
d_call: NA; j_call: TRBJ1-1; clone_size: NA; v_call: TRBV9; cdr3_length: 14; cdr3_nt: TGTGCCAGCAGCGTAGACCAGGGACTCACTGAAGCTTTCTTT; cdr3_aa: CASSVDQGLTEAFF